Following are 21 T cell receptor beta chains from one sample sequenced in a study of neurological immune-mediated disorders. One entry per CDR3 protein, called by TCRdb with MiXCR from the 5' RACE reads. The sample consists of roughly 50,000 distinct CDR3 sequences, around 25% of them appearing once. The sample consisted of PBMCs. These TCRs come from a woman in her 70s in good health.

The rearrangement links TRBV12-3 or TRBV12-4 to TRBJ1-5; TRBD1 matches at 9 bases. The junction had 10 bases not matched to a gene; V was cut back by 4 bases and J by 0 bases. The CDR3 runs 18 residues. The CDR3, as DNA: TGTGCCAGCAGTTCGGGACAGGGACTGGGGGGTAGCAATCAGCCCCAGCATTTT. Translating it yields CASSSGQGLGGSNQPQHF.

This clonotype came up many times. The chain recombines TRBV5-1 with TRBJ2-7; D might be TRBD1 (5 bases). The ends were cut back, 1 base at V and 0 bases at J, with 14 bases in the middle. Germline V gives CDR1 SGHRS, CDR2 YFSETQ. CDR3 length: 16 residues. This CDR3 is CASSLLLRTSSYEQYF. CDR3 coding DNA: TGCGCCAGCAGCTTGTTGCTCAGGACAAGCTCCTACGAGCAGTACTTC.

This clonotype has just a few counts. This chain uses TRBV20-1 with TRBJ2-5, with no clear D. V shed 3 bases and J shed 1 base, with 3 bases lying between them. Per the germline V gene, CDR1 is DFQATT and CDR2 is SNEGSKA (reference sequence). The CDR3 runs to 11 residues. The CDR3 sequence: CSASPQETQYF. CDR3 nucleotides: TGCAGTGCTAGCCCCCAAGAGACCCAGTACTTC.

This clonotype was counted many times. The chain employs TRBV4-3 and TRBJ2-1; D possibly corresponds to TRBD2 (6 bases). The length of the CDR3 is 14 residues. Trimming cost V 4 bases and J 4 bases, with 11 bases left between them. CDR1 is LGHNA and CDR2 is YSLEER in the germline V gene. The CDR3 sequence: CASSPGLSYNEQFF. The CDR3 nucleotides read TGCGCCAGCAGCCCGGGACTGTCATACAATGAGCAGTTCTTC.

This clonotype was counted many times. In DNA form, the CDR3 reads TGCGCCAGCAGCTTGGGCGGGACCACAGATACGCAGTATTTT. This encodes CASSLGGTTDTQYF. The chain joins TRBV5-1 to TRBJ2-3; possibly TRBD2 for D (6 bases). CDR1 is SGHRS, CDR2 YFSETQ, per germline. The V and J ends lost 0 bases and 2 bases respectively, with 7 bases between them. The CDR3 covers 14 residues.

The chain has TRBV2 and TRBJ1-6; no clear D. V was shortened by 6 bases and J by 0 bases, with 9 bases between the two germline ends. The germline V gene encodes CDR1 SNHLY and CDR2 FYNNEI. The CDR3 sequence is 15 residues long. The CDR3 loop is CASSLGSSYNSPLHF. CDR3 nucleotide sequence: TGTGCCAGCAGCCTAGGGAGCTCCTATAATTCACCCCTCCACTTT.

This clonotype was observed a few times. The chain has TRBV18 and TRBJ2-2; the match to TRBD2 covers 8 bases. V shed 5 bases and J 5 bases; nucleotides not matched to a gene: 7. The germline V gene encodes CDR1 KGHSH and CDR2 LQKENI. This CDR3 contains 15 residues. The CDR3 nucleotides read TGTGCCAGCTCATCTGGACTAGCAAGTACCGGGGAGCTGTTTTTT. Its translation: CASSSGLASTGELFF.

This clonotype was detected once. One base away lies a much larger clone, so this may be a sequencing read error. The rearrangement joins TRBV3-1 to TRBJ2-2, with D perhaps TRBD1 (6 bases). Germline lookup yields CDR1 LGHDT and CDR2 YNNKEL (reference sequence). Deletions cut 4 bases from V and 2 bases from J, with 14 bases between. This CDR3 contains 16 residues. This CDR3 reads CASSRGPPNNTGELFF. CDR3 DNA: TGTGCCAGCAGCCGGGGGCCGCCAAACAACACCGGGGAGCTGTTTTTT.

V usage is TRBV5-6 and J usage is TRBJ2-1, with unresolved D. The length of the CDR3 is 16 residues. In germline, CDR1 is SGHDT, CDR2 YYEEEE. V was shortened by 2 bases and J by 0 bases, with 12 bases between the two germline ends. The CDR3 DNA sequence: TGTGCCAGCAGCTTAGGGCATTCTAGCTCCTACAATGAGCAGTTCTTC. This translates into CASSLGHSSSYNEQFF.

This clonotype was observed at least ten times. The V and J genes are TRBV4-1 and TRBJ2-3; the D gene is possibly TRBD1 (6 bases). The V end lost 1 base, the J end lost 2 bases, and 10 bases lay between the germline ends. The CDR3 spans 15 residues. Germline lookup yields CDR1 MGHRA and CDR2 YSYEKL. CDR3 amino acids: CASSQGHRVTDTQYF. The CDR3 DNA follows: TGCGCCAGCAGCCAAGGGCACAGGGTCACAGATACGCAGTATTTT.

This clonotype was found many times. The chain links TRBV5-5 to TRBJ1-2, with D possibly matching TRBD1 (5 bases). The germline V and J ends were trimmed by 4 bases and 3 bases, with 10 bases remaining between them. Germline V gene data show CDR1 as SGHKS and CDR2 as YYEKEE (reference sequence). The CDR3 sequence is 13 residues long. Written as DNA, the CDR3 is TGTGCCAGCAGCCCGGGGGTTGACTATGGCTACACCTTC. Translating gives CASSPGVDYGYTF.

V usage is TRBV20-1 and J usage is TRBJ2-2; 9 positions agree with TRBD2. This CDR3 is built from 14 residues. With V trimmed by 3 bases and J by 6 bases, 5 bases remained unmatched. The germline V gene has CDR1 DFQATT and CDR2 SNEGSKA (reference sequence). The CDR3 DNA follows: TGCAGTGCTAGCCTAGCGGGATACGCCGGGGAGCTGTTTTTT. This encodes CSASLAGYAGELFF.

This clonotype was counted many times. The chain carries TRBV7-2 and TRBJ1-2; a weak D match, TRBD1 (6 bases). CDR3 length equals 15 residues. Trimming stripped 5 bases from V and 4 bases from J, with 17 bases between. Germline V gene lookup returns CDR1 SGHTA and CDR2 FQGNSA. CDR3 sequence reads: CASSPGRGAFYGYTF. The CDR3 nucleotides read TGTGCCAGCAGCCCCGGGCGGGGGGCCTTCTATGGCTACACCTTC.

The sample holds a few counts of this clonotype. As DNA, the CDR3 is TGCAGCGGTCAGAGGTACAGCACAGATACGCAGTATTTT. As protein: CSGQRYSTDTQYF. The chain links TRBV29-1 to TRBJ2-3, with D unclear. Trimming took off 7 bases at V and 0 bases at J, with 11 bases between the two ends. CDR3 size: 13 residues. CDR1 and CDR2 (germline): SQVTM, ANQGSEA.

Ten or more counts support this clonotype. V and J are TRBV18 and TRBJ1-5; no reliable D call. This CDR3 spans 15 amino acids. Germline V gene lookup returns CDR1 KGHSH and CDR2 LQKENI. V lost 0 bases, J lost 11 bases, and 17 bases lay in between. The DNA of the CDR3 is TGTGCCAGCTCACCACCGTTCGGTCCGAATGGGGCCCAGCATTTT. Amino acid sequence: CASSPPFGPNGAQHF.

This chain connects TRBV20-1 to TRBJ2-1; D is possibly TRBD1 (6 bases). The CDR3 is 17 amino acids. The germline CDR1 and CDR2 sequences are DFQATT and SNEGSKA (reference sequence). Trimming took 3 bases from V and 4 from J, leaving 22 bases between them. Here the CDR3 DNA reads TGCAGTGCTAGCCTCCGGATGGGGGCATTGGATTACAATGAGCAGTTCTTC. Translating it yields CSASLRMGALDYNEQFF.

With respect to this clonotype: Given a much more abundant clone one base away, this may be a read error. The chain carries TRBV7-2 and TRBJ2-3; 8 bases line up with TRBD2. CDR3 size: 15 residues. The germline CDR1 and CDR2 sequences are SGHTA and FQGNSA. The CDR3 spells CANSPTSGGGDTQYF. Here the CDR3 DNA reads TGTGCCAACAGCCCCACTAGCGGTGGGGGGGATACGCAGTATTTT.

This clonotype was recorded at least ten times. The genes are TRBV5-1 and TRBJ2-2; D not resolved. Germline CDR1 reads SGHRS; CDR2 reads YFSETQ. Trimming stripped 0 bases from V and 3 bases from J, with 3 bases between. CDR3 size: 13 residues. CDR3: CASSLVDTGELFF. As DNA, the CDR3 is TGCGCCAGCAGCTTGGTGGACACCGGGGAGCTGTTTTTT. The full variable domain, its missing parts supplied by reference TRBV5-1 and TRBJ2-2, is KAGVTQTPRYLIKTRGQQVTLSCSPISGHRSVSWYQQTPGQGLQFLFEYFSETQRNKGNFPGRFSGRQFSNSRSEMNVSTLELGDSALYLCASSLVDTGELFFGEGSRLTVL.

Here the CDR3 reads CASSLRLAGGETQYF. As DNA, the CDR3 is TGTGCCAGCAGTTTAAGGCTAGCGGGGGGAGAGACCCAGTACTTC. The rearrangement links TRBV12-3 or TRBV12-4 to TRBJ2-5; 11 nucleotides line up with TRBD2. The V segment lost 2 bases and the J segment 4 bases; nucleotides outside the gene matches: 3. The CDR3 spans 15 residues.

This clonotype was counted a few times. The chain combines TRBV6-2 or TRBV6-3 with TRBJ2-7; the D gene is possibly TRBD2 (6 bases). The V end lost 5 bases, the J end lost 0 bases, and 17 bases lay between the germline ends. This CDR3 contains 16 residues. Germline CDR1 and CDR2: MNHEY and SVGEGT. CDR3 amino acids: CASSPHSGQISYEQYF. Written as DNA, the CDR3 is TGTGCCAGCAGTCCCCATAGCGGCCAAATCTCCTACGAGCAGTACTTC.

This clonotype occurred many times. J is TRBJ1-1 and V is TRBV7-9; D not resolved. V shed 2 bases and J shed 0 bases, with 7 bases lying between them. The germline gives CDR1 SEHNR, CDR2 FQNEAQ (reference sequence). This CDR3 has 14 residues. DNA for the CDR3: TGTGCCAGCAGCTTAATGGGCATGAACACTGAAGCTTTCTTT. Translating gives CASSLMGMNTEAFF.